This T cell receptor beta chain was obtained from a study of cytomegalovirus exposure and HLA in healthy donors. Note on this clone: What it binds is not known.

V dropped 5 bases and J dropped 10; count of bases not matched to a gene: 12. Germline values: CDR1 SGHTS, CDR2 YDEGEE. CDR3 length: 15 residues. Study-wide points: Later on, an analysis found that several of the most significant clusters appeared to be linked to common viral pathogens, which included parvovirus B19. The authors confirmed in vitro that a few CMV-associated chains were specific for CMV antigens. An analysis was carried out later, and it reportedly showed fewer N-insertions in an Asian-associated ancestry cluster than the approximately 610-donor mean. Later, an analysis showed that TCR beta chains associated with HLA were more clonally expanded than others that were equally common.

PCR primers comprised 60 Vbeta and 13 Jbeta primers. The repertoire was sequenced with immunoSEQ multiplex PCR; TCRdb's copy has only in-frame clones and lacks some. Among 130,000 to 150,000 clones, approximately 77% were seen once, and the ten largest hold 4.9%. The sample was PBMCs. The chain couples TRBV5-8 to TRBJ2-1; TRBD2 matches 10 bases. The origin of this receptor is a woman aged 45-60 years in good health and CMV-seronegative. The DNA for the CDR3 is TGTGCCAGCAGGAAGCCAGCGGGGGGGTTTAGGGAGCAGTTCTTC. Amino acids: CASRKPAGGFREQFF.